The T cell receptor beta chain under discussion was sequenced for a study of T cell responses to AZD1222 COVID-19 vaccine. CDR1 and CDR2 (germline): SGHTA, FQGNSA. The CDR3 is made up of 14 amino acids. Trimming took 1 base from V and 2 from J, leaving 8 bases between them. Details on this clone: What it recognizes is unknown. Other nucleotide sequences from this sample produce the same CDR3.

The data were produced by immunoSEQ multiplex PCR, yet TCRdb's version contains in-frame clones alone and is incomplete. The table has fewer than 150,000 clones, just over 90% seen once. Study-wide points: Baseline testing showed seropositivity in only a handful of AZD1222 recipients. When two AZD1222 doses had been given, Spike-specific TCR breadth and depth rose.

The chain couples TRBV7-2 to TRBJ1-1; D uncertain. The source material was peripheral blood, sampled on day 0 of AZD1222 vaccination. The sequence derives from an adult in good health. CDR3 sequence (DNA): TGTGCCAGCAGCTTAGGTGGCGTTAACACTGAAGCTTTCTTT. Translated: CASSLGGVNTEAFF.